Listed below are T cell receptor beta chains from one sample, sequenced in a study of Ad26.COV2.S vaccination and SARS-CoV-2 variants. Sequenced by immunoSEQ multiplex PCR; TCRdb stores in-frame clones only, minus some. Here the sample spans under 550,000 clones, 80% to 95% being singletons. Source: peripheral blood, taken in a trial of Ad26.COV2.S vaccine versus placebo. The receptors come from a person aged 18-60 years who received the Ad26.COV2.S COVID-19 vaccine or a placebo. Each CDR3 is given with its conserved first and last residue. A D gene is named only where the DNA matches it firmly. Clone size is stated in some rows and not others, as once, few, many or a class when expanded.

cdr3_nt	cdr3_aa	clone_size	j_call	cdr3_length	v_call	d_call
TGTGCCAGCAGTTGGTGGGAGAACAATGAGCAGTTCTTC	CASSWWENNEQFF	-	TRBJ2-1	13	TRBV2	-
TGTGCCAGCAGCTGGACAGGACCATACAATGAGCAGTTCTTC	CASSWTGPYNEQFF	-	TRBJ2-1	14	TRBV7-9	TRBD1
TGCAGTGCTAGTAGCGGGAGAGGGCCCAATGAGCAGTTCTTC	CSASSGRGPNEQFF	-	TRBJ2-1	14	TRBV20-1	TRBD2
TGTGCCAGCAGGCAGGGGGACAGTGGCTACACCTTC	CASRQGDSGYTF	-	TRBJ1-2	12	TRBV2	TRBD1
TGTGCCTGCTCAGGAACCTATCAGCCCCAGCATTTT	CACSGTYQPQHF	-	TRBJ1-5	12	TRBV28	-
TGTGCTAGTGGTTCCCTTCTAGCGGGAGGCTTCTCCTACGAGCAGTACTTC	CASGSLLAGGFSYEQYF	-	TRBJ2-7	17	TRBV12-5	TRBD2
TGTGCCAGCAGCTCCCGGGGGGGCTACGAGCAGTACTTC	CASSSRGGYEQYF	-	TRBJ2-7	13	TRBV7-2	TRBD2
TGTGCCAGCAGCTTGTACAGGGGCACTGAAGCTTTCTTT	CASSLYRGTEAFF	-	TRBJ1-1	13	TRBV5-8	TRBD1
TGTGCCAGCGGCAGGGGCTATCAGCCCCAGCATTTT	CASGRGYQPQHF	once	TRBJ1-5	12	TRBV28	-
TGCGCCAGCAGCAGTGGCACCGGGACATCGAACACTGAAGCTTTCTTT	CASSSGTGTSNTEAFF	-	TRBJ1-1	16	TRBV5-1	-
TGTGCCAATTTAGAAGGGGGACAGGACTTCACCGGGGAGCTGTTTTTT	CANLEGGQDFTGELFF	-	TRBJ2-2	16	TRBV27	TRBD1
TGTGCCAGCAGCCGCCCGTTAGGGACAGGGCTTGAAGCTTTCTTT	CASSRPLGTGLEAFF	-	TRBJ1-1	15	TRBV4-2	TRBD1
TGTGCCAGCAGCCAAGCTACAGGGCGCTACGAGCAGTACTTC	CASSQATGRYEQYF	-	TRBJ2-7	14	TRBV4-2	-
TGTGCCAGCAGCTTGCAAGCGGGAGGCTACGAGCAGTACTTC	CASSLQAGGYEQYF	-	TRBJ2-7	14	TRBV13	TRBD2
TGTGCCAGCAGGGAACAGGGGGCAGCTTCACCCCTCCACTTT	CASREQGAASPLHF	-	TRBJ1-6	14	TRBV3-1/TRBV3-2	TRBD1
TGTGCCAGCAGCGTAGCGTCTCCTGGGACCCAGTACTTC	CASSVASPGTQYF	-	TRBJ2-5	13	TRBV9	-
TGTGCCTGGAGTGTACTGTTGGGGCGTGAAGCTTTCTTT	CAWSVLLGREAFF	-	TRBJ1-1	13	TRBV30	-
TGTGCCAGCAGGGTCCGGGCCCGGGGGCTCTATGACTATGGCTACACCTTC	CASRVRARGLYDYGYTF	-	TRBJ1-2	17	TRBV5-4	-